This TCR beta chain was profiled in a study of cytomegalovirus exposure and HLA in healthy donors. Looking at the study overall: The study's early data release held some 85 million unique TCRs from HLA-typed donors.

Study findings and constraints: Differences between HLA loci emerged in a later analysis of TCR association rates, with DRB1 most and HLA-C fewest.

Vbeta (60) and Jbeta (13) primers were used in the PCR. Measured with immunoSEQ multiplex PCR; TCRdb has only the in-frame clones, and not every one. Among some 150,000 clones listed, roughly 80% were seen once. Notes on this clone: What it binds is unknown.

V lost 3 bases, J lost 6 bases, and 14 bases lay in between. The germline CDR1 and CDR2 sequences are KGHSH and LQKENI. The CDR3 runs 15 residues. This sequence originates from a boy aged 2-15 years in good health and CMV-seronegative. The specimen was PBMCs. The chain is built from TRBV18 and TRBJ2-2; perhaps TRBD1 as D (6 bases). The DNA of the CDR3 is TGTGCCAGCTCACCCGCAACTGGGGGCGCCGGGGAGCTGTTTTTT. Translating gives CASSPATGGAGELFF.